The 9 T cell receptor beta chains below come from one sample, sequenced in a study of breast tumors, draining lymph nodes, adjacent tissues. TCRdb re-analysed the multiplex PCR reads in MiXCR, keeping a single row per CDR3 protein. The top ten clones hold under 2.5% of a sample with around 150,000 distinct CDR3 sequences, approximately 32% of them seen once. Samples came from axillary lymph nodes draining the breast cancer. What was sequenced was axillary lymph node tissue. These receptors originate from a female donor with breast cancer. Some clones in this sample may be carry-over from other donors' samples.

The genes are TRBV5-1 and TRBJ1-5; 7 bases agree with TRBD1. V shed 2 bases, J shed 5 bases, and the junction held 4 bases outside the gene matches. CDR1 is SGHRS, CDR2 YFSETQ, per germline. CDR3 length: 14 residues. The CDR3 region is CASSFGTDHQPQHF. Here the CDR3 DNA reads TGCGCCAGCAGCTTCGGGACAGACCATCAGCCCCAGCATTTT.

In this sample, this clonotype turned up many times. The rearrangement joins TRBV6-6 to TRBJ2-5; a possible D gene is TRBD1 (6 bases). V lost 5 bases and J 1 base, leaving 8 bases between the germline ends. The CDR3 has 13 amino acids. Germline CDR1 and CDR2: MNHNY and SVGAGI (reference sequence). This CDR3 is CASSRTVQETQYF. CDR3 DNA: TGTGCCAGCAGTCGGACAGTCCAAGAGACCCAGTACTTC.

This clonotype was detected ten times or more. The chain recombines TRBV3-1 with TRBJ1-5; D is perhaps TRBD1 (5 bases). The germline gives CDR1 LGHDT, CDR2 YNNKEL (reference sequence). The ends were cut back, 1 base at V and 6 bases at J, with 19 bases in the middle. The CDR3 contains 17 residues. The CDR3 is CASSQGLGRAAGQPQHF. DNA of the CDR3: TGTGCCAGCAGCCAAGGTTTGGGCAGGGCGGCCGGTCAGCCCCAGCATTTT.

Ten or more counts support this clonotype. DNA of the CDR3: TGTGCCAGCAGCGTAGCTTGGGGGAACTACGAGCAGTACTTC. As protein: CASSVAWGNYEQYF. The chain joins TRBV9 to TRBJ2-7; tentatively, D is TRBD1 or TRBD2 (5 bases each). Between the trimmed V and J ends, which lost 0 bases and 3 bases, there was a span of 10 bases. The germline CDR1 and CDR2 sequences are SGDLS and YYNGEE. The CDR3 is made up of 14 amino acids.

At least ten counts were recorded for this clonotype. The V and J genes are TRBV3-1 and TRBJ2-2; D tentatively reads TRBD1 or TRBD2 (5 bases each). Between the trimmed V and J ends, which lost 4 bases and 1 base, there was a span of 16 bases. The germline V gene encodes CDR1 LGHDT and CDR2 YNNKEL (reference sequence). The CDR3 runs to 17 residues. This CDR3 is CASSLGGRGLNTGELFF. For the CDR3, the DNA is TGTGCCAGCAGCCTTGGAGGAAGGGGCTTGAACACCGGGGAGCTGTTTTTT.

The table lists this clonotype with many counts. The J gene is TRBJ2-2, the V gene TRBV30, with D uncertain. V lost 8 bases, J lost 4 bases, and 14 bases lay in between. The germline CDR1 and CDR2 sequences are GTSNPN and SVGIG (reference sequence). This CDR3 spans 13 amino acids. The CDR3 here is CARTWGGTGELFF. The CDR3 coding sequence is TGTGCCCGGACGTGGGGTGGCACCGGGGAGCTGTTTTTT.

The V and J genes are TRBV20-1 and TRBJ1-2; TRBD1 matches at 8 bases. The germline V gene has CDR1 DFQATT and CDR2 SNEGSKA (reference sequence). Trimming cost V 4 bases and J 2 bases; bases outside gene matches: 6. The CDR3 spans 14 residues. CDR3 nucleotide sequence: TGCAGTGCTACATGGACAGGGAGGAACTATGGCTACACCTTC. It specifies CSATWTGRNYGYTF.

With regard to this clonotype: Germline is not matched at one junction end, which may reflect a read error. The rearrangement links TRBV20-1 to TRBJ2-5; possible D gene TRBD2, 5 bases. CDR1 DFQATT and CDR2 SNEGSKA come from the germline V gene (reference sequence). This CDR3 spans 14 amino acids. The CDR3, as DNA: TGCAGTACTAGAGATAGTACCCGCGGGGAGACCCAGTACTTC. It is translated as CSTRDSTRGETQYF.

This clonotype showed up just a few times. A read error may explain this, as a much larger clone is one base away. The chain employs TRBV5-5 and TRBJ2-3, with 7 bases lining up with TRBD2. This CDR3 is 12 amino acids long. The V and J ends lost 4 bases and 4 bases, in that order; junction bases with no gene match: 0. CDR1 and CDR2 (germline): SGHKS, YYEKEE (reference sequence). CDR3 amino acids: CASSGGADTQYF. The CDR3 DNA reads TGTGCCAGCAGCGGGGGGGCAGATACGCAGTATTTT.